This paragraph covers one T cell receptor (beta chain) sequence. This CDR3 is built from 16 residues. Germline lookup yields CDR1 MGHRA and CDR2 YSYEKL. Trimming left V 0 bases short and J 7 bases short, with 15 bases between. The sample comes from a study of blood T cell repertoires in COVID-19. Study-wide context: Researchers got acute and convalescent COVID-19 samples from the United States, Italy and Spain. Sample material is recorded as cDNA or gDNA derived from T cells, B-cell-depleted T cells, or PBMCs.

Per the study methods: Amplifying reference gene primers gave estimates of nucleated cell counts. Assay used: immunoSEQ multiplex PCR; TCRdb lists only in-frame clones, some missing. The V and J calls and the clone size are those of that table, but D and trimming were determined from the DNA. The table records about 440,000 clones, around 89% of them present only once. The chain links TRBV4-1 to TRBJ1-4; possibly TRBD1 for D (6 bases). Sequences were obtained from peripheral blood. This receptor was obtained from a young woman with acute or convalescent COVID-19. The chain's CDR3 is CASSQDPGGGSEKLFF. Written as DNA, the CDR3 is TGCGCCAGCAGCCAAGATCCGGGGGGCGGTAGTGAAAAACTGTTTTTT.